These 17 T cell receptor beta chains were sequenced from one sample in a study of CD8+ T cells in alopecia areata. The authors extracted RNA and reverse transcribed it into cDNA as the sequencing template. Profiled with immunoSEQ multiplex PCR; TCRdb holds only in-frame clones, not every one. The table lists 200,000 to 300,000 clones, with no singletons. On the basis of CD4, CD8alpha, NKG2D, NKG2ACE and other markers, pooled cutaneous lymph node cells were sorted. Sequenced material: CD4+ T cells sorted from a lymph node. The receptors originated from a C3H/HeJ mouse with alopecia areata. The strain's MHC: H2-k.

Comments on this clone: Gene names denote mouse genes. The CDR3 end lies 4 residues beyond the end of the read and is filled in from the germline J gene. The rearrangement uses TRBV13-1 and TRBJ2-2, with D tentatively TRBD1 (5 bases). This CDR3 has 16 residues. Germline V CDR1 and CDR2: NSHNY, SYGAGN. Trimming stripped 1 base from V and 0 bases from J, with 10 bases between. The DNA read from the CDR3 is TGTGCCAGCAGTGATCCCTCCAGGGCAAACACCGGG. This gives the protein CASSDPSRANTG. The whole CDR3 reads CASSDPSRANTGQLYF.

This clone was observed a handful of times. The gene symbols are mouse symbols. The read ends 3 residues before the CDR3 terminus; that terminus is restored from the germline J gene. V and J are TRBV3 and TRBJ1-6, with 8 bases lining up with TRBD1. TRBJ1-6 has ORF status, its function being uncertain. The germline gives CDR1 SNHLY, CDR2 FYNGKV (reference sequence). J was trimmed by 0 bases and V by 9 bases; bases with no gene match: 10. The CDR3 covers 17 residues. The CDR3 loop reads CARSGRGLLSYNSPLYF. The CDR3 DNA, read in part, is TGTGCCAGGTCAGGCAGGGGGCTACTTTCCTATAATTCGCCC.

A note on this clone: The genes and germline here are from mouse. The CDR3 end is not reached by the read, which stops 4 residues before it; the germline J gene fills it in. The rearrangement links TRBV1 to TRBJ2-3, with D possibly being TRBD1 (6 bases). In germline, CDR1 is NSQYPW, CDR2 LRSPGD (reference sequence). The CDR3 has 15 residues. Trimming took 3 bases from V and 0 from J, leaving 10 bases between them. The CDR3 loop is CTCSARDNSAETLYF. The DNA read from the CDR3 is TGCACCTGCAGTGCCCGGGACAATAGTGCAGAA.

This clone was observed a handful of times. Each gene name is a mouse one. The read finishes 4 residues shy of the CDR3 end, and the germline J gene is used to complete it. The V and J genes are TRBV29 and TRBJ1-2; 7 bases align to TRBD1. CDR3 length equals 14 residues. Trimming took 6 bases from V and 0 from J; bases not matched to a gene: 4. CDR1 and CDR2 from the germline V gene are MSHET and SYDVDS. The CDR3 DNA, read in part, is TGTGCTAGCAGGCTCCAGGGGGCAAACTCC. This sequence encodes CASRLQGANS. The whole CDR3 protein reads CASRLQGANSDYTF.

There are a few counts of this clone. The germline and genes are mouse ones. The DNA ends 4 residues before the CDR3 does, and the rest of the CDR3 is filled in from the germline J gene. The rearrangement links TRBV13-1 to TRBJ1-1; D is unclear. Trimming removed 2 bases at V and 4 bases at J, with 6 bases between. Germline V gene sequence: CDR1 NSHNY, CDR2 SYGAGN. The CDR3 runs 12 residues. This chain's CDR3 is CASSDRSTEVFF. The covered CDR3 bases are TGTGCCAGCAGTGACAGGTCCACA.

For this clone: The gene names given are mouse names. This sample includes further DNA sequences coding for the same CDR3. The CDR3 DNA, read in part, is TGTGCCAGCAGTGTGACTAGTCAAAAC. Its protein product is CASSVTSQN. The complete CDR3 sequence is CASSVTSQNTLYF. The rearrangement links TRBV13-1 to TRBJ2-4, with unresolved D. With the read ending 4 residues before the CDR3 end, the germline J gene is used to fill in that end. The CDR3 sequence is 13 residues long. In germline, CDR1 is NSHNY, CDR2 SYGAGN. The V gene lost 3 bases and the J gene lost 0 bases, with 5 bases spanning the gap.

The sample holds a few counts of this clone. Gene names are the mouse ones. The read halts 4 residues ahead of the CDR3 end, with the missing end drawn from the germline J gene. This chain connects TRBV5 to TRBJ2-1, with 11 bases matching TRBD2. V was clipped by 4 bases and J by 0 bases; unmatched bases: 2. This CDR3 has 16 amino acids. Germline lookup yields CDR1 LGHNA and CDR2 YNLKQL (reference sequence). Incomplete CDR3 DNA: TGTGCCAGCAGCCCGGGACTGGGGGTTAACTATGCT. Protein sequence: CASSPGLGVNYA. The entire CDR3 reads CASSPGLGVNYAEQFF.

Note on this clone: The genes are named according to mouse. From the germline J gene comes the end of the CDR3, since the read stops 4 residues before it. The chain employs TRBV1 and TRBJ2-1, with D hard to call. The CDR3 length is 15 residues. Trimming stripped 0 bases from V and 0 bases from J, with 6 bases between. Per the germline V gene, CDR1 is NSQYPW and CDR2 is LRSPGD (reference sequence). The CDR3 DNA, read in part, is TGCACCTGCAGTGCAGACATAAATAACTATGCT. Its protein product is CTCSADINNYA. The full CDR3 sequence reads CTCSADINNYAEQFF.

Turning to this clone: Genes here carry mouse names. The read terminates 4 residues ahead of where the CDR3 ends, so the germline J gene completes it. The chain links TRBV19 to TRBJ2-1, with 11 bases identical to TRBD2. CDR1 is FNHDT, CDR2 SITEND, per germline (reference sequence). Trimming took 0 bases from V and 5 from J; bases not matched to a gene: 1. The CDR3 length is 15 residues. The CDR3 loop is CASSIGGLGDAEQFF. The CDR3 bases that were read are TGTGCCAGCAGTATAGGGGGACTGGGGGATGCT.

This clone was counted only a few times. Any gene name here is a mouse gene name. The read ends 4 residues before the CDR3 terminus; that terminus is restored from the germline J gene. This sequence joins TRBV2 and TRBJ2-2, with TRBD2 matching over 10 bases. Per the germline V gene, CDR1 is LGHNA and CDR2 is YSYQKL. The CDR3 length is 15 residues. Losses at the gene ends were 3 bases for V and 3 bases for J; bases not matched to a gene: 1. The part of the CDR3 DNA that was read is TGTGCCAGCAGCCACGGACTGGGGGACACCGGG. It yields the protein CASSHGLGDTG. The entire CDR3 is CASSHGLGDTGQLYF.

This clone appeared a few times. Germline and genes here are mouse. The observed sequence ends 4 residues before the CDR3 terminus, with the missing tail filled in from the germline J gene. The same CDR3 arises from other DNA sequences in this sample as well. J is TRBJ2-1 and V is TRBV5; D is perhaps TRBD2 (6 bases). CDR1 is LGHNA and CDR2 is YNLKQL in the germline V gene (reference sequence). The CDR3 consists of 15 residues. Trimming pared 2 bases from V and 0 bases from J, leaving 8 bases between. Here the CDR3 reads CASSQQTGNYAEQFF. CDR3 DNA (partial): TGTGCCAGCAGCCAACAGACTGGTAACTATGCT.

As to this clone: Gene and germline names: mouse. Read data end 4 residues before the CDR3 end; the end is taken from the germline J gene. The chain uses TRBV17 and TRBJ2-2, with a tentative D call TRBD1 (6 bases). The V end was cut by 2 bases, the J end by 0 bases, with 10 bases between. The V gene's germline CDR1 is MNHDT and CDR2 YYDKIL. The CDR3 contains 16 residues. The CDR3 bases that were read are TGTGCTAGCAGTAGATTCCGACAGGCAAACACCGGG. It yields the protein CASSRFRQANTG. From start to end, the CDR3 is CASSRFRQANTGQLYF.

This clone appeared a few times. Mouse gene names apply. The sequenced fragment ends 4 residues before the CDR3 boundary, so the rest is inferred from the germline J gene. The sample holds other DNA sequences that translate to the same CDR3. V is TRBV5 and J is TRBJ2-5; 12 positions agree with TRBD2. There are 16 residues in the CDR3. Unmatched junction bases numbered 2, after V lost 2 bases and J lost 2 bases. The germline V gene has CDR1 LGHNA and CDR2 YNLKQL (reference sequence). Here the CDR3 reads CASSQRLGGRQDTQYF. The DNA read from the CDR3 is TGTGCCAGCAGCCAAAGACTGGGGGGGCGCCAAGAC.

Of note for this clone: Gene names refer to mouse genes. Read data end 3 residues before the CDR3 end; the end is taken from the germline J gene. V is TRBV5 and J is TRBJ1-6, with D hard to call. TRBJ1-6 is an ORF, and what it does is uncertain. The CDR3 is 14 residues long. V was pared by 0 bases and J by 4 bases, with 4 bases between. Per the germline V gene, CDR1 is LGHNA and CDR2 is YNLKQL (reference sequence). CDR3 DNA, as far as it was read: TGTGCCAGCAGCCAAGACAAATATAATTCGCCC. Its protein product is CASSQDKYNSP. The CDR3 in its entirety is CASSQDKYNSPLYF.

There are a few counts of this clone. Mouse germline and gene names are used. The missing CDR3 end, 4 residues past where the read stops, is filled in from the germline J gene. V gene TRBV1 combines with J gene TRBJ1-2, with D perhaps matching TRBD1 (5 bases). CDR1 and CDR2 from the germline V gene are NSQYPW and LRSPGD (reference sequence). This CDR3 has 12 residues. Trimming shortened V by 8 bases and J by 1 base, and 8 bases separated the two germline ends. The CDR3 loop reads CTCLTENSDYTF. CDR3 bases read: TGCACCTGCTTGACAGAAAACTCC.

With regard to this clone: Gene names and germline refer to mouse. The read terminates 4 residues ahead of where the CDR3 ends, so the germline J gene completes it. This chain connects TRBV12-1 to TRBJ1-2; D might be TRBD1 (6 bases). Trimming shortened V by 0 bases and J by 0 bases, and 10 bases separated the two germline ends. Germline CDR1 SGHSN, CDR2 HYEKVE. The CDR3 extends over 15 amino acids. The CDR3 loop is CASSLRDITNSDYTF. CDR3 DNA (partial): TGTGCCAGCTCTCTCCGGGACATCACAAACTCC.

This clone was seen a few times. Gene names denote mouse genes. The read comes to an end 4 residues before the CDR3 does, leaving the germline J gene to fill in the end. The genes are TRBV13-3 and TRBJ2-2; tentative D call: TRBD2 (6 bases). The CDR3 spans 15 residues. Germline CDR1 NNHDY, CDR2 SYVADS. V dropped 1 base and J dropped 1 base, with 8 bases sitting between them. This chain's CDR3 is CASSDSGVNTGQLYF. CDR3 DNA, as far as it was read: TGTGCCAGCAGTGATTCTGGGGTAAACACCGGG. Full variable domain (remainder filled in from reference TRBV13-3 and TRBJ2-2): EAAVTQSPRSKVAVTGGKVTLSCHQTNNHDYMYWYRQDTGHGLRLIHYSYVADSTEKGDIPDGYKASRPSQENFSLILELASLSQTAVYFCASSDSGVNTGQLYFGEGSKLTVL.